Each of the 8 T cell receptor beta chains below was sequenced from the same sample in a study of blood T cell repertoires in COVID-19. Measured with immunoSEQ multiplex PCR; TCRdb has only the in-frame clones, and not every one. Among over 90,000 clones listed, 88% were seen once. The sequenced material came from peripheral blood. The receptor set was obtained from a human donor in a cohort sampled during active COVID-19.

This clone occurred once. V and J are TRBV5-4 and TRBJ2-6; maybe TRBD2 (6 bases). Trimming left V 0 bases short and J 2 bases short, with 9 bases between. In germline, CDR1 is SGHNT, CDR2 YYREEE (reference sequence). The CDR3 runs 16 residues. For the CDR3, the DNA is TGTGCCAGCAGCTTGGGGGCGGGAACTGGGGCCAACGTCCTGACTTTC. As protein: CASSLGAGTGANVLTF.

This clone was seen once. The gene calls are TRBV7-9 and TRBJ2-3; maybe TRBD1 (6 bases). Germline V gene lookup returns CDR1 SEHNR and CDR2 FQNEAQ (reference sequence). V lost 3 bases to trimming and J lost 0 bases, with 13 bases between them. The CDR3 runs 16 residues. In DNA, the CDR3 is TGTGCCAGCAGCTTCTGGACAGTTGATAGCACAGATACGCAGTATTTT. Amino acids: CASSFWTVDSTDTQYF.

The V and J genes are TRBV6-1 and TRBJ1-3, with D unclear. The CDR3 covers 18 residues. CDR1 and CDR2 (germline): MNHNS, SASEGT. The germline V and J ends were trimmed by 2 bases and 0 bases, with 17 bases remaining between them. CDR3 residues: CASSEWPLTGSSGNTIYF. In DNA form, the CDR3 reads TGTGCCAGCAGTGAATGGCCACTGACGGGGAGCTCTGGAAACACCATATATTTT.

This clone was detected only a few times. The CDR3 loop is CASSPPGSETQYF. CDR3 DNA: TGCGCCAGCAGCCCACCGGGTTCGGAGACCCAGTACTTC. The gene calls are TRBV10-2 and TRBJ2-5, with D unresolved. This CDR3 is built from 13 residues. V was pared by 6 bases and J by 5 bases, with 13 bases between. Germline values: CDR1 WSHSY, CDR2 SAAADI.

CDR3 residues: CAWSRGGQGDTEAFF. CDR3 coding DNA: TGTGCCTGGAGTCGAGGGGGGCAGGGGGACACTGAAGCTTTCTTT. V usage is TRBV30 and J usage is TRBJ1-1; 7 nucleotides line up with TRBD1. CDR1 is GTSNPN, CDR2 SVGIG, per germline (reference sequence). This CDR3 contains 15 residues. With 2 bases clipped from V and 3 bases from J, the junction kept 9 bases outside the gene matches.

The chain is built from TRBV6-5 and TRBJ1-5; D gene uncertain. This CDR3 is built from 15 residues. Trimming took 6 bases from V and 3 from J, leaving 15 bases between them. CDR1 and CDR2 from the germline V gene are MNHEY and SVGAGI. CDR3 protein: CASRPPGGINQPQHF. CDR3 sequence (DNA): TGTGCCAGCAGACCCCCCGGAGGGATCAATCAGCCCCAGCATTTT.

This chain connects TRBV27 to TRBJ1-1, with D tentatively TRBD1 (5 bases). CDR1 and CDR2 (germline): MNHEY, SMNVEV (reference sequence). The ends were cut back, 9 bases at V and 5 bases at J, with 16 bases in the middle. The length of the CDR3 is 13 residues. Here the CDR3 DNA reads TGTGCCAGGGAAAGCAGGGAAGTTACTGAAGCTTTCTTT. As protein: CARESREVTEAFF.

The chain has TRBV7-9 and TRBJ1-2; the match to TRBD1 covers 8 bases. Unmatched junction bases numbered 8, after V lost 4 bases and J lost 4 bases. This CDR3 has 15 residues. Germline V gives CDR1 SEHNR, CDR2 FQNEAQ (reference sequence). CDR3 nucleotides: TGTGCCAGCAGCTCCTACAGGGGGACTCCCTATGGCTACACCTTC. This encodes CASSSYRGTPYGYTF.